The sequence of this T cell receptor (beta chain) was determined in a study of shared clonotypes between healthy human individuals. TCRdb's copy holds only in-frame clones and misses some; the assay was immunoSEQ multiplex PCR. The table shows 950,000 to 1,100,000 clones, with around 74% occurring only once. The split of CD4+ cells yielded CD45RA+ naive and CD45RA-negative memory subsets. In this sample, this clone turned up once. This CDR3 has 13 amino acids. Trimming stripped 7 bases from V and 1 base from J, with 7 bases between. Germline CDR1 reads LNHDA; CDR2 reads SQIVND (reference sequence). This TCR came from a man aged 18 to 30 in good health. Material: memory CD4+ T cells sorted from blood. Subset meaning: CD45RA-negative fraction. The chain recombines TRBV19 with TRBJ2-2; D remains unclear. The CDR3 region is CASIGRNTGELFF. CDR3 nucleotide sequence: TGTGCCAGTATCGGCAGGAACACCGGGGAGCTGTTTTTT.